This T cell receptor beta chain was identified during a study of CD8 T cells in ankylosing spondylitis. Broader study findings: There was reportedly significant enrichment of clones that were disease-linked in matched ankylosing spondylitis synovial fluid. The study identified a TCR beta motif of fewer than 10 highly homologous variants that appeared characteristic of ankylosing spondylitis blood. Disease-linked clones proved CD8+ and comparatively uncommon in peripheral blood.

Making the TCR beta libraries involved quantitative 5'-RACE with molecular barcodes. In TCRdb, the 5' RACE reads were re-called with MiXCR into one record per CDR3 protein. The repertoire includes hundreds of thousands of distinct CDR3 sequences, roughly 32% of them detected once, and 4% to 5.5% sits in the top ten. Turning to this clonotype: Its specificity is not known.

This CDR3 region has 16 residues. CDR1 and CDR2 from the germline V gene are SGHVS and FQNEAQ. J gave up 4 bases and V 7 bases, and 12 bases lay outside the gene matches. The sequencing input was blood, either unsorted or a sorted T cell fraction (not recorded which). This sequence was found in a male donor with ankylosing spondylitis or in good health (not recorded which). The chain is built from TRBV7-8 and TRBJ2-3; 9 bases align to TRBD2. The CDR3 sequence: CASTQGGGGEADTQYF. CDR3 bases: TGTGCCAGCACCCAGGGGGGCGGGGGGGAGGCAGATACGCAGTATTTT.